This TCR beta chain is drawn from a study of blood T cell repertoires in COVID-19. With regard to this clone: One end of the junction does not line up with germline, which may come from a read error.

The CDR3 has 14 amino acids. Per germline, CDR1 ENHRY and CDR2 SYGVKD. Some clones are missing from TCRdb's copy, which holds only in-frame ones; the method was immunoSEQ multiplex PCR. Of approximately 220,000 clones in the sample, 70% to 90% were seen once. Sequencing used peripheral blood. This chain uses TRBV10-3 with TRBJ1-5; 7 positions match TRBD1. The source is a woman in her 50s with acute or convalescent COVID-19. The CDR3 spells CATSTGEVNQPQHF. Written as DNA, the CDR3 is TGTGCCACCAGTACAGGGGAGGTAAACCAGCCCCAGCATTTT.